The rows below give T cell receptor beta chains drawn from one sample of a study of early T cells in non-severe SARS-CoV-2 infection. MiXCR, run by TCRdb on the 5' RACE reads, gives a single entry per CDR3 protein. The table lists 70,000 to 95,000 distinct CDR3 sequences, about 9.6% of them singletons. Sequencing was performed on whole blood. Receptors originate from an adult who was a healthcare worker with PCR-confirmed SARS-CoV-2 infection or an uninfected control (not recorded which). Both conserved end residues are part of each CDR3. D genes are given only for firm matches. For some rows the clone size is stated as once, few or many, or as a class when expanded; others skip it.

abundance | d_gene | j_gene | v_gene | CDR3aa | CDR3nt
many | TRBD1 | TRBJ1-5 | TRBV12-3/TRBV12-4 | CASSRDFNEQGFGNQPQHF | TGTGCCAGCAGTCGAGATTTTAACGAACAGGGGTTCGGCAATCAGCCCCAGCATTTT
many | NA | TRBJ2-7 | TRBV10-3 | CAISELETSGEQYF | TGTGCCATCAGTGAACTCGAGACATCGGGGGAGCAGTACTTC
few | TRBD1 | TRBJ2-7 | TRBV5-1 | CASSLWASGQGQNYEQYF | TGCGCCAGCAGCTTATGGGCCTCCGGACAGGGTCAAAACTACGAGCAGTACTTC
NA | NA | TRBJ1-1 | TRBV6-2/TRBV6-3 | CASSYSIGVGAFF | TGTGCCAGCAGTTACTCGATCGGGGTTGGGGCTTTCTTT
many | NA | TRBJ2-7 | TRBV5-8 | CASNTPVGSHYEQYF | TGTGCCAGCAACACCCCAGTTGGATCCCACTACGAGCAGTACTTC
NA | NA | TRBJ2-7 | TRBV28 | CASSSPAEQYF | TGTGCCAGCAGTTCCCCGGCCGAGCAGTACTTC
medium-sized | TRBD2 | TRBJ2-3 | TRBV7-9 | CASSRTLAGSTDTQYF | TGTGCCAGCAGCAGAACACTAGCGGGGAGCACAGATACGCAGTATTTT
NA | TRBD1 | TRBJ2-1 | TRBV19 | CASSIVRGSGGEQFF | TGTGCCAGTAGTATTGTCAGGGGGTCGGGCGGTGAGCAGTTCTTC
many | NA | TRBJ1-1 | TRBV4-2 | CASSQEVTVNTEAFF | TGTGCCAGCAGCCAAGAGGTCACGGTGAACACTGAAGCTTTCTTT
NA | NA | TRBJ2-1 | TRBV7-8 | CASSLASSSYNEQFF | TGTGCCAGCAGCTTAGCCTCCAGCTCCTACAATGAGCAGTTCTTC
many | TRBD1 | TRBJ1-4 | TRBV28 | CASRRDRGLANEKLFF | TGTGCCAGCAGACGAGACAGGGGGCTAGCGAACGAAAAACTGTTTTTT
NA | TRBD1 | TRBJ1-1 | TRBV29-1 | CSSTRDRGVGYTEAFF | TGCAGTTCGACCCGGGACAGGGGGGTTGGATACACTGAAGCTTTCTTT
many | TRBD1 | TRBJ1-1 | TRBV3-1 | CASSQEGQGETEAFF | TGTGCCAGCAGCCAAGAGGGCCAGGGGGAGACTGAAGCTTTCTTT
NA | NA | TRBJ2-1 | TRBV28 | CASSLRTGHEQFF | TGTGCCAGCAGTCTCAGGACGGGACATGAGCAGTTCTTC
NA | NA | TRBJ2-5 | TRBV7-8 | CASSPKGGPLWETQYF | TGTGCCAGCAGCCCGAAAGGTGGGCCCCTGTGGGAGACCCAGTACTTC
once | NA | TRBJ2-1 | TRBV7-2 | CASSLAYGSYNEQFF | TGTGCCAGCAGCTTAGCGTATGGATCCTACAATGAGCAGTTCTTC
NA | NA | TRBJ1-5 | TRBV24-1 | CATKGGNNQPQHF | TGTGCCACCAAGGGGGGGAACAATCAGCCCCAGCATTTT